The entry that follows covers one TCR beta chain sequence. Its cognate antigen has yet to be identified. Base qualities are not recorded, but no much larger clone differs from it by a single base. The sample comes from a study of metastatic and nonmetastatic thyroid tumors (dated by TCRdb to 2020 to 2021). In terms of the full investigation: The researchers compared repertoires between peripheral blood samples and tumor or nodule tissue samples from patients with malignant or benign thyroid disease. Points the paper makes about the study in general: In both blood and tumor samples, TCR beta diversity was reported to be significantly higher in malignant tumors than in benign nodules.

Library preparation used PCR. Sequencing took place on an Illumina HiSeq 4000. High-throughput sequencing was used to profile the TCR beta-chain CDR3 region of each patient. In the paper's pipeline: CDR3 differences across clinicopathological groups were used to build a classifier for discriminating distant-metastatic papillary thyroid cancer patients. Repertoire diversity was assessed with the Shannon index, and tumor-blood repertoire similarity with the Morisita-Horn index. Clones were called with MiXCR by TCRdb after fastp trimmed the public reads at Q25, and only in-frame beta chains were retained. These V and J calls are TCRdb output, not the study's own analysis. In all, the sample holds over 11,000 clones, and about 22% of those were seen once. Around 8.6% of the sample goes to the ten largest clones. The CDR3 goes from the cysteine to the phenylalanine over 14 residues. The CDR3 DNA has 42 bases and is translated from base 1. CDR1 SGHRS and CDR2 YFSETQ are derived from the germline V gene. The V end loses 4 bases and the J end loses 5 bases, and a stretch of 15 bases separates them.

No treatment had been received by any patient before thyroid surgery. The study retrospectively analysed patient clinical samples collected from the early 2010s to the late 2010s using T-cell receptor beta sequencing. The material sequenced was blood. The sequence is built from TRBV5-1 and TRBJ1-2, with a tentative D gene TRBD1 over 5 matching bases. The source is a female donor with papillary thyroid cancer or a benign thyroid nodule (not recorded which). Some clones in this sample may be carry-over from other donors' samples. The DNA sequence follows: TGCGCCAGCAGCCTGGGACGGTCCATTTATGGCTACACCTTC. Translated, this is CASSLGRSIYGYTF.